This passage covers 15 T cell receptor beta chains from one sample sequenced in a study of long-term antiretroviral therapy in people with HIV. A v3.0 immunoSEQ assay was performed at survey level. Using immunoSEQ multiplex PCR, the repertoire was profiled, and TCRdb retains in-frame clones only, with some absent. Found here are 25,000 to 35,000 clones, roughly 89% of them singletons; the top ten hold 6.2%. The sequenced sample was unsorted PBMCs, obtained 0.4 years after starting antiretroviral therapy. The source of these receptors is a man younger than 30 with HIV.

The chain is built from TRBV7-6 and TRBJ1-3; no clear D. V dropped 1 base and J dropped 4 bases, with 8 bases sitting between them. This CDR3 is 14 amino acids long. Germline V lookup: CDR1 SGHVS, CDR2 FNYEAQ. The CDR3 coding sequence is TGTGCCAGCAGCTTAGGAGGCAGAGGAAACACCATATATTTT. Residues: CASSLGGRGNTIYF.

The chain links TRBV6-1 to TRBJ1-3; a weak D match, TRBD1 (5 bases). CDR3 size: 17 residues. Between the trimmed V and J ends, which lost 4 bases and 0 bases, there was a span of 16 bases. Per germline, CDR1 MNHNS and CDR2 SASEGT. CDR3 loop: CASSAYTTDSSGNTIYF. CDR3 sequence (DNA): TGTGCCAGCAGTGCCTACACGACAGATTCCTCTGGAAACACCATATATTTT.

In its sample, this clone was seen a few times. This chain joins TRBV12-5 and TRBJ1-1; perhaps TRBD1 as D (6 bases). Germline values: CDR1 LGHNT, CDR2 FRNRAP. The CDR3 spans 16 residues. The V and J ends lost 2 bases and 1 base respectively, with 14 bases between them. This CDR3 reads CASGLIRQESNTEAFF. As DNA, the CDR3 is TGTGCTAGTGGTTTGATCAGACAGGAGTCGAACACTGAAGCTTTCTTT. The complete variable domain, with remaining parts taken from reference TRBV12-5 and TRBJ1-1, reads DARVTQTPRHKVTEMGQEVTMRCQPILGHNTVFWYRQTMMQGLELLAYFRNRAPLDDSGMPKDRFSAEMPDATLATLKIQPSEPRDSAVYFCASGLIRQESNTEAFFGQGTRLTVV.

This chain connects TRBV4-1 to TRBJ2-7, with D possibly TRBD2 on 7 matching bases. The CDR3 has 15 amino acids. V lost 1 base and J 1 base, leaving 11 bases between the germline ends. Germline CDR1 is MGHRA and CDR2 is YSYEKL. CDR3 sequence: CASSQARGGSYEQYF. As DNA, the CDR3 is TGCGCCAGCAGCCAAGCGAGGGGGGGGTCCTACGAGCAGTACTTC.

The rearrangement joins TRBV6-5 to TRBJ2-7; 7 bases are shared with TRBD1. Germline values: CDR1 MNHEY, CDR2 SVGAGI. Trimming took 8 bases from V and 7 from J; bases not matched to a gene: 14. The CDR3 runs 14 residues. The CDR3 reads CASSPGTETQEQYF. The DNA of the CDR3 is TGTGCCAGCTCACCCGGGACAGAAACTCAAGAGCAGTACTTC.

This clone has a single count. The chain combines TRBV28 with TRBJ2-7; D gene unclear. From germline, CDR1 is MDHEN and CDR2 SYDVKM. Deletions cut 1 base from V and 5 bases from J, with 21 bases between. The CDR3 has 17 residues. The DNA for the CDR3 is TGTGCCAGCAGTTTATTACCCCCCCAGTCGACGTATGACGAGCAGTACTTC. It encodes CASSLLPPQSTYDEQYF.

V gene TRBV2 combines with J gene TRBJ2-1; no reliable D call. The germline gives CDR1 SNHLY, CDR2 FYNNEI. Trimming cost V 7 bases and J 9 bases, with 10 bases left between them. This CDR3 contains 11 residues. The CDR3 sequence: CASKLVAEQFF. The CDR3 DNA reads TGTGCCAGCAAGCTAGTCGCTGAGCAGTTCTTC.

This chain uses TRBV5-1 with TRBJ1-1, with D tentatively TRBD1 (5 bases). The CDR3 is 14 amino acids. V dropped 4 bases and J dropped 2 bases, with 12 bases sitting between them. Germline V lookup: CDR1 SGHRS, CDR2 YFSETQ. As DNA, the CDR3 is TGCGCCAGCAGCCTGGGGGACCATAACACTGAAGCTTTCTTT. Its protein product is CASSLGDHNTEAFF.

The V gene is TRBV2, the J gene TRBJ2-3; D ambiguous. Trimming took off 9 bases at V and 0 bases at J, with 13 bases between the two ends. In germline, CDR1 is SNHLY, CDR2 FYNNEI. The CDR3 totals 14 residues. The CDR3 coding sequence is TGTGCCAGGGCGGACGGACCTAGCACAGATACGCAGTATTTT. Its protein product is CARADGPSTDTQYF.

The V gene is TRBV21-1, the J gene TRBJ2-3; no check of the table's D call, TRBD1, against the DNA was made. TRBV21-1 is assigned pseudogene status. The CDR3 covers 15 residues. The DNA of the CDR3 is TGTGCCAGCACCTCGCCGGGACAGGGAACAGATACGCAGTATTTT. Protein product: CASTSPGQGTDTQYF.

This chain links TRBV6-5 with TRBJ2-7; 10 positions match TRBD2. The CDR3 totals 14 residues. Germline V lookup: CDR1 MNHEY, CDR2 SVGAGI. Trimming at V came to 3 bases and at J to 3 bases, leaving 2 bases not matched to a gene. The CDR3: CASSYLAGVYEQYF. The CDR3 DNA follows: TGTGCCAGCAGTTATCTAGCGGGAGTCTACGAGCAGTACTTC.

The chain links TRBV28 to TRBJ1-5; D not certain. Germline CDR1 is MDHEN and CDR2 is SYDVKM. V shed 1 base and J shed 3 bases, with 7 bases lying between them. This CDR3 is 14 amino acids long. CDR3 nucleotides: TGTGCCAGCAGTTTATCCGGGTTCAATCAGCCCCAGCATTTT. Its protein is CASSLSGFNQPQHF.

This clone was observed a handful of times. The chain employs TRBV9 and TRBJ1-2; 7 bases match TRBD1. V was clipped by 3 bases and J by 0 bases; unmatched bases: 11. Germline CDR1 and CDR2: SGDLS and YYNGEE. This CDR3 spans 17 amino acids. The CDR3 bases are TGTGCCAGCAGCGGAGGGGGCCAGGACCCAGCTAACTATGGCTACACCTTC. It translates to CASSGGGQDPANYGYTF.

The chain recombines TRBV11-2 with TRBJ2-7; D may be TRBD1 (8 bases). Trimming took 5 bases from V and 9 from J, leaving 20 bases between them. The V gene's germline CDR1 is SGHAT and CDR2 FQNNGV. This CDR3 is built from 14 residues. The CDR3 reads CASSPRRGTGVQYF. In nucleotides, the CDR3 is TGTGCCAGCAGCCCCCGGCGGGGGACAGGTGTGCAGTACTTC.

V and J are TRBV29-1 and TRBJ1-2; 8 bases are a match to TRBD1. Germline V lookup: CDR1 SQVTM, CDR2 ANQGSEA. CDR3 length: 13 amino acids. With 3 bases clipped from V and 2 bases from J, the junction kept 2 bases outside the gene matches. In nucleotides, the CDR3 is TGCAGCGTTGAGGGACAGGAGAACTATGGCTACACCTTC. This sequence encodes CSVEGQENYGYTF.